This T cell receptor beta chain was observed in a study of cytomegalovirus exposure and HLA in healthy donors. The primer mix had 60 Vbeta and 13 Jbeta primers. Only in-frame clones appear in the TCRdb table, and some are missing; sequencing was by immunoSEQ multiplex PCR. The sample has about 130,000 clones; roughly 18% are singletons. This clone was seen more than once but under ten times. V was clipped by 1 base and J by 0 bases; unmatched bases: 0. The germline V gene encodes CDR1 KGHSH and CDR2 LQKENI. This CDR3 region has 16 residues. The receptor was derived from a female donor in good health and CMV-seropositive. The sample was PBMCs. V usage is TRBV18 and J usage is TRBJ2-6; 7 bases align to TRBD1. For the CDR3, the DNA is TGTGCCAGCTCACCACAGGGGGCCTCTGGGGCCAACGTCCTGACTTTC. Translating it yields CASSPQGASGANVLTF.